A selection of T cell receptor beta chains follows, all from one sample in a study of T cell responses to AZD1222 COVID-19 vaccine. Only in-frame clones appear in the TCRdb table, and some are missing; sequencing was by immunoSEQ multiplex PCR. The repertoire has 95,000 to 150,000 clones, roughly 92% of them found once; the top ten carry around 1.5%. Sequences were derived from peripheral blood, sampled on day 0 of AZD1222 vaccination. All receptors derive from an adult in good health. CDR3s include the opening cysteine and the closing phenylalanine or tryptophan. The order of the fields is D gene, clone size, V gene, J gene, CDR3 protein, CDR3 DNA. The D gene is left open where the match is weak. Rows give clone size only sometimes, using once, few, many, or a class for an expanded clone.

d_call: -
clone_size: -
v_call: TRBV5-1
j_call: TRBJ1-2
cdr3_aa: CASSLATSPGYTF
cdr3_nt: TGCGCCAGCAGCTTGGCTACCTCCCCTGGCTACACCTTC

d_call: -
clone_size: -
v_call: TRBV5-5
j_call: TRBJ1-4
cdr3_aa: CASSLSPDALGEKLFF
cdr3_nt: TGTGCCAGCAGCTTATCCCCCGACGCATTAGGGGAAAAACTGTTTTTT

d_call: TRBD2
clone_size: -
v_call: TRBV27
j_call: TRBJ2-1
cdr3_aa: CASSLFSSGSGNEQFF
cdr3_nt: TGTGCCAGCAGTTTATTCTCTAGCGGGAGTGGCAATGAGCAGTTCTTC

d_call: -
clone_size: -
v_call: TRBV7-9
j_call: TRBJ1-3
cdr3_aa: CASSSLILGAGNTIYF
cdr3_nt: TGTGCCAGCAGCTCCCTCATCTTAGGGGCTGGAAACACCATATATTTT

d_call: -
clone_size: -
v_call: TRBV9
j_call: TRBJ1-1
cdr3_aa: CASSPPAGTEAFF
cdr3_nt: TGTGCCAGCAGCCCCCCGGCGGGCACTGAAGCTTTCTTT

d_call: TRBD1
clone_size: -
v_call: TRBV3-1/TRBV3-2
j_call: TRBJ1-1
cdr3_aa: CASSHRSRQGLGTEAFF
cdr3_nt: TGTGCCAGCAGCCACCGGAGCAGACAGGGGTTGGGAACTGAAGCTTTCTTT

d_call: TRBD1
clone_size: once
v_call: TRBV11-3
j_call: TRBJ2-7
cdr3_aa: CASSSEGGQGSYEQYF
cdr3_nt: TGTGCCAGCAGCTCGGAGGGGGGACAGGGCTCCTACGAGCAGTACTTC

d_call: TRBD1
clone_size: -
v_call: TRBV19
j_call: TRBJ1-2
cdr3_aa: CASSSFPGTGYGYTF
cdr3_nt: TGTGCCAGTAGTTCCTTCCCCGGGACAGGATATGGCTACACCTTC

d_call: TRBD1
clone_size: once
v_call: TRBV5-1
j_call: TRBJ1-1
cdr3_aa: CASSLFRTGGTEAFF
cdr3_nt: TGCGCCAGCAGCTTGTTCCGGACAGGGGGAACTGAAGCTTTCTTT

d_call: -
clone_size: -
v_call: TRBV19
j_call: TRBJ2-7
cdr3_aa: CASSMTKGQTYEQYF
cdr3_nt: TGTGCCAGTAGTATGACTAAGGGTCAGACCTACGAGCAGTACTTC

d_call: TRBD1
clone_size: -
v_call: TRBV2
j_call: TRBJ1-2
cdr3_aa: CAGLGQGYGYTF
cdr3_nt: TGTGCCGGATTGGGACAGGGTTACGGCTACACCTTC

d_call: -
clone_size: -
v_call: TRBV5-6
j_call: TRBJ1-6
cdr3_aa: CASSLGALSYNSPLHF
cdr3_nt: TGTGCCAGCAGCCTCGGGGCCCTCTCCTATAATTCACCCCTCCACTTT

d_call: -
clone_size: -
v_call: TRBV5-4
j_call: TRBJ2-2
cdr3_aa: CASSLGSFGVRGDTGELFF
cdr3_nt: TGTGCCAGCAGCTTGGGATCTTTTGGGGTCAGGGGGGACACCGGGGAGCTGTTTTTT

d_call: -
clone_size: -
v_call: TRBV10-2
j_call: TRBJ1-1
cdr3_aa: CASSDWGPEDTEAFF
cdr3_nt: TGCGCCAGCAGTGATTGGGGGCCTGAGGACACTGAAGCTTTCTTT

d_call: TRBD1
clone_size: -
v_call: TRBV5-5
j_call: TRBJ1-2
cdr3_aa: CASSLGQGGSYGYTF
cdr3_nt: TGTGCCAGCAGCTTGGGACAGGGAGGCTCCTATGGCTACACCTTC

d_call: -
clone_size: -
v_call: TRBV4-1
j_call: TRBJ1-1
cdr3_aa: CASSKFLLNTEAFF
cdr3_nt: TGCGCCAGCAGCAAATTCCTTCTGAACACTGAAGCTTTCTTT